The T cell receptor beta chain described here comes from a study of cytomegalovirus exposure and HLA in healthy donors listed by TCRdb under 2017. Context from the whole study: In an earlier analysis of under 600 of the donors, roughly 300 Gb of sequence data and approximately 100 million unique TCR beta sequences from 150 million to 200 million T cells were reported. The study aimed to test whether cataloging public T cell receptors could reveal signatures of past pathogen exposure. To predict cytomegalovirus infection status, the study combined high-throughput TCR immunosequencing, statistical association of individual TCRs with disease status, and machine learning. Every repertoire in the discovery cohort had been generated on one and the same sequencing platform. In an earlier analysis of 587 of the donors, high-throughput TCR beta sequencing was used to judge whether each TCR beta V gene segment behaved as functional or pseudogenic. Using immunosequencing, the study profiled T cell repertoires from 666 subjects and related those repertoires to cytomegalovirus serostatus. Besides the first cohort of approximately 670 subjects, a separate validation cohort made up of around 120 different subjects was used. An early release that covered around 590 HLA-typed donors contained approximately 300 gigabases of sequencing data and tens of millions of unique TCR sequences. A later genetic analysis used genome-wide SNP genotypes for about 60% of the roughly 700 donors, treating that subset as a discovery cohort. Class I and class II HLA loci were covered by the typing at four-digit resolution. Rather than drawing on any new phenotypic data, the later analysis identified candidate immune exposures from TCR beta sequences and the way those sequences occurred across donors. Of the roughly 390 genotyped donors, approximately 81% were placed in the genetic ancestry cluster associated with self-reported Caucasian donors. In a later analysis, previously published TCR beta repertoires from some 640 donors were re-analyzed and high-resolution HLA genotyping was added so that TCR occurrence patterns could be studied. Four or five DR-DQ haplotypes were handled as single units for association and clustering because linkage in the cohort was strong. Among 398 genotyped donors of the cohort, an average of about 220,000 unique TCR beta nucleotide sequences was sequenced per donor, of which about 19% were non-productive. The number of donors typed differed by locus, with about 629-630 for A, B, C, DRB1 and DQB1, over 500 for DQA1, 600 to 610 for DPA1, and approximately 470 for DPB1. Donor age, sex, ethnicity and CMV serostatus were compiled alongside the repertoire data. On the study overall, not on this receptor specifically: The earlier analysis of 450 to 700 of the donors excluded about 16 rarely observed V segments, including chromosome 9 orphons, because counts were too low. In a later analysis, TCR association rates were found to vary across HLA loci, with the most associated TCRs seen for DRB1 alleles and the fewest for HLA-C alleles. Correlated functional status among segregating V segments might be attributable to linkage disequilibrium, but an unknown experimental factor could not be ruled out. In an earlier analysis of around 600 of the donors, most TCR beta V segments were observed in productive rearrangements about 87% or about 30% of the time, broadly matching IMGT annotations. The classifier was reported to diagnose cytomegalovirus status with high specificity and sensitivity in both the original cohort and the validation cohort. The cohort was sequenced for TCR beta chains only, and without alpha or paired-chain data the features that could be detected were limited. A further reported finding was that TCR beta sequences accurately predicted the HLA-A and HLA-B alleles for most subjects in the first cohort. Specific HLA alleles were associated with 18,000 or so TCR beta sequences at a false discovery rate of 0.05 in a later analysis. Because HLA typing was unavailable for some donors at each locus, only the typed subset was used in association tests. Three of the identified cytomegalovirus-associated TCR beta chains were confirmed in vitro to be specific for cytomegalovirus antigens. In a later analysis, HLA-associated TCR beta chains were found to be more clonally expanded and to have lower generation probabilities than equally common non-associated chains. Most TCR sequences were observed very rarely across donors, whereas some public TCRs were present in many individuals. According to a later analysis, parvovirus B19, influenza, CMV and Epstein-Barr virus appeared linked to several top co-occurrence clusters. In a later genetic analysis, a missense DCLRE1C variant was associated with V-gene and J-gene trimming of TCR beta chains, and the association was replicated in an independent cohort. A later genetic analysis reported fewer N-insertions in productive TCRs among donors in an Asian-associated ancestry cluster than the roughly 670-donor mean. A total of about 180 TCR beta chains were listed by the study as associated with cytomegalovirus. CMV serostatus was the only immune exposure information available for the cohort. A group of highly shared sequence variants was considered likely to be a technical artifact of the sequencing pipeline. According to a later analysis, most CMV-associated TCR beta chains appeared to be HLA-restricted, and the HLA associations seemed to be driven largely by CMV exposure. Roughly uniform sequencing depth across donors was assumed in presence/absence analyses, although this assumption may not hold. According to the authors, the approach could potentially be generalized to other disease states and immunological phenotypes. When HLA alleles, especially DR and DQ, strongly co-occurred, TCR associations were difficult to assign to individual alleles.

A word on this clone: Which antigen it targets is not known. Nothing much larger sits one base from this clone, and base qualities are not available.

The cohort consisted of hundreds of healthy bone marrow donors. At the time of sampling, every cohort member was nominally healthy, though immune exposures that went unrecorded were likely present. The donor was CMV seropositive and was included in the group of almost 300 seropositive cohort members. Every donor gave a peripheral blood sample, and the peripheral blood mononuclear cells from that sample were used for TCR beta sequencing. The Qiagen DNeasy Blood Extraction Kit was used to extract genomic DNA from the blood cell samples. Library preparation used the immunoSEQ multiplex PCR assay. For the multiplex PCR, a mixture combining 60 forward primers for TCR Vbeta segments and 13 reverse primers for TCR Jbeta segments was used. Amplification of the CDR3 region of rearranged TCR beta genes was performed with a multiplex PCR assay on genomic DNA. Amplified TCR beta libraries were sequenced as 87-base-pair reads on the Illumina HiSeq System. The paper's data handling went like this. A later analysis counted tens of millions of unique TCR beta chains across the 670 or so repertoires, and about 10 million of these chains were shared by at least two donors. A nearest-neighbor algorithm error-corrected the raw reads and collapsed the reads into unique sequences, merging closely related sequences to remove PCR and sequencing errors. Alignment of CDR3 sequences to IMGT reference sequences was used to assign V, D and J gene segments. For a sequence to be retained, a match of at least six nucleotides to both a V gene segment and a J gene segment was required. A rearrangement was called productive if the CDR3 had no stop codons and remained in frame with V and J, and every other rearrangement was called non-productive. Following IMGT convention, CDR3 was defined as the stretch from the second conserved V-encoded cysteine to the conserved J-encoded phenylalanine. The earlier analysis of about 560 of the donors excluded any sequence lacking an unambiguous match to a single V gene segment. In an earlier analysis of 587 of the donors, V segments were called functional above 56.7% productive rearrangements and were called segregating when the between-donor standard deviation exceeded 5%. To diagnose cytomegalovirus status from the catalog of TCR beta chain sequences, a statistical classification framework was built. In a later analysis, TCR nucleotide sequences were compared against IMGT/GENE-DB human TR gene sequences so that V and J genes could be assigned. A later analysis assigned CDR3 sequences and most-parsimonious VDJ recombination scenarios with the TCRdist pipeline. In a later analysis, each TCR beta chain was defined by its CDR3 amino acid sequence together with its V-gene family, and reads without a unique V-gene family were excluded. To address suspected cross-contamination and a sequencing artifact, a later analysis removed around 600 highly shared, low-generation-probability nucleotide sequences. In a later analysis, a clonal expansion index was calculated for each public chain from normalized within-repertoire ranks of inferred template counts. In a later analysis, generation probabilities were computed with a VDJ recombination model fitted to out-of-frame rearrangements, and the resulting probabilities were checked against IGoR. In a later analysis, TCR-TCR, TCR-HLA and TCR-CMV co-occurrence was scored with hypergeometric tests, and a repertoire-size bias correction was applied to TCR pairs. False discovery rates were estimated in a later analysis by permuting HLA or CMV assignments 20 times. In a later analysis, co-occurring TCRs were grouped with DBSCAN, and TCRdist sequence similarity was added when clustering was performed within HLA-allele-positive subsets. Co-occurrence clustering excluded repertoires with fewer than 30,000 or more than 120,000 public chains, plus five with anomalous nucleotide sharing. TCRdb re-hosts the immuneACCESS table, in-frame sequences only. Its copies lack some clones; in the studies checked, an unresolved V gene accounts for under half of them, and the cause for the rest is not known. Clone size and V and J calls were adopted from that table, with D and trimming inferred from the DNA. In this sample the table shows approximately 110,000 clones, roughly 69% of which occur a single time. Over 3.5% of the sample comes from the top ten.

The sequencing input was PBMCs. This receptor was taken from a man aged 25-40 years in good health and CMV-seropositive.

The CDR3 corresponds to CASSRTSGGILSSYNEQFF. The DNA sequence is given as TGTGCCAGTAGTAGGACTAGCGGGGGGATTCTAAGCTCCTACAATGAGCAGTTCTTC. The rearranged segments are TRBV19 and TRBJ2-1; 14 bases in the middle match TRBD2. V ends up 4 bases short and J 0 bases short, with an unmatched junction base count of 8. The CDR3 sequence holds 19 residues, the cysteine and phenylalanine included. Solely the CDR3 DNA is kept, with 57 bases framed from the first base. Sequences LNHDA (CDR1) and SQIVND (CDR2) are obtained from the germline V gene (reference sequence).